This T cell receptor beta chain was captured in a study of T cell responses to AZD1222 COVID-19 vaccine. Regarding this clone: Its antigen is currently unknown.

The data were produced by immunoSEQ multiplex PCR, yet TCRdb's version contains in-frame clones alone and is incomplete. The sample shows 100,000 to 150,000 clones, approximately 90% of them seen only once. Findings of the study overall: With dominance at 160-218 and 743-854, vaccine-associated CD4 TCRs spanned spike. Donors, mostly white British, included more females; clonal diversity was possibly underestimated.

This TCR came from an adult in good health. The specimen comprised peripheral blood, sampled on day 0 of AZD1222 vaccination.

In nucleotides, the CDR3 is TGCGCCAGCAGCTTGGAACAGAAGACGAACACTGAAGCTTTCTTT. Its protein is CASSLEQKTNTEAFF. The chain combines TRBV5-1 with TRBJ1-1, with D hard to call. Per germline, CDR1 SGHRS and CDR2 YFSETQ. The CDR3 loop spans 15 amino acids. V was cut by 0 bases and J by 1 base, with 10 bases left in between.